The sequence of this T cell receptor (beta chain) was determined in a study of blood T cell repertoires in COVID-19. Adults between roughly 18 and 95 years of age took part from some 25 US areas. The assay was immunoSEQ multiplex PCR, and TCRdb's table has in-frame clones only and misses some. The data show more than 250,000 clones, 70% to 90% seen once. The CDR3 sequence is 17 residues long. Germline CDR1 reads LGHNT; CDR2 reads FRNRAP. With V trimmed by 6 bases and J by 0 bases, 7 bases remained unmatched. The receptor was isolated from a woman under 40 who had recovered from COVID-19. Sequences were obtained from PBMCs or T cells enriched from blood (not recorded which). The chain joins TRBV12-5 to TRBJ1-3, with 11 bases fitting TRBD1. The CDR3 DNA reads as TGTGCTAGTGGCCAGGACAGGGGGCGAAGCTCTGGAAACACCATATATTTT. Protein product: CASGQDRGRSSGNTIYF.